This T cell receptor (beta chain) was profiled in a study of radiotherapy plus CTLA-4 blockade in lung cancer. Trimming shortened V by 7 bases and J by 1 base, and 10 bases separated the two germline ends. CDR1 and CDR2 from the germline V gene are SNHLY and FYNNEI. CDR3 length equals 13 residues. The data were produced by immunoSEQ multiplex PCR, yet TCRdb's version contains in-frame clones alone and is incomplete. The repertoire consists of 35,000 to 45,000 clones, with around 70% occurring once and the leading ten covering 23%. J is TRBJ1-1 and V is TRBV2; D unresolved. The sequences come from peripheral blood, collected from a patient treated with radiotherapy plus ipilimumab. The source of this sequence is a human donor with non-small cell lung cancer who had a partial response to radiotherapy plus ipilimumab. Written as DNA, the CDR3 is TGTGCCAGCAATCCATACAGGAACACTGAAGCTTTCTTT. It specifies CASNPYRNTEAFF.